One and the same sample provided the 19 T cell receptor beta chains below, sequenced in a study of T cell repertoires in cytomegalovirus infection. One entry per CDR3 protein results from TCRdb running MiXCR on the reads. Here the sample spans around 710,000 distinct CDR3 sequences, 25% to 35% being singletons. These TCRs' antigens remain unknown. The sequencing here drew on cultured CD8+ T cells from PBMCs, taken from culture after CMV antigen stimulation. These receptors were obtained from a human donor in good health (CMV status not recorded). Some clones in this sample may be carry-over from other donors' samples.

The chain employs TRBV24-1 and TRBJ2-2; D possibly corresponds to TRBD2 (6 bases). The CDR3 is 16 residues long. Per germline, CDR1 KGHDR and CDR2 SFDVKD. The ends were cut back, 5 bases at V and 7 bases at J, with 19 bases in the middle. The chain's CDR3 is CATSGARDSVLGELFF. For the CDR3, the DNA is TGTGCCACCAGTGGAGCGAGGGACTCCGTTCTCGGGGAGCTGTTTTTT.

At least ten counts were recorded for this clonotype. The V and J genes are TRBV7-9 and TRBJ1-5, with 8 bases identical to TRBD1. The junction had 2 bases not matched to a gene; V was cut back by 8 bases and J by 2 bases. This CDR3 region has 13 residues. Germline CDR1 and CDR2: SEHNR and FQNEAQ (reference sequence). For the CDR3, the DNA is TGTGCCAGCGCGGACAGGGGCAATCAGCCCCAGCATTTT. Translation gives CASADRGNQPQHF.

The chain is built from TRBV6-1 and TRBJ2-3, with 7 bases fitting TRBD2. CDR1 is MNHNS and CDR2 is SASEGT in the germline V gene. The CDR3 spans 15 residues. Losses at the gene ends were 5 bases for V and 4 bases for J; bases not matched to a gene: 9. The DNA of the CDR3 is TGTGCCAGCAGTTACCCCACTGGGGGGGCAGATACGCAGTATTTT. Translating gives CASSYPTGGADTQYF.

This clonotype has just a few counts. The V and J genes are TRBV14 and TRBJ1-2, with TRBD1 matching 9 bases. The CDR3 has 17 residues. J was trimmed by 5 bases and V by 3 bases; bases with no gene match: 13. Germline CDR1 is SGHDN and CDR2 is FVKESK. The CDR3 region is CASSQGNFRDREYGYTF. For the CDR3, the DNA is TGTGCCAGCAGCCAGGGGAACTTCCGGGACAGGGAATATGGCTACACCTTC.

This clonotype was counted a few times. The chain recombines TRBV6-2 or TRBV6-3 with TRBJ2-6; tentative D call: TRBD2 (5 bases). Trimming pared 10 bases from V and 0 bases from J, leaving 13 bases between. CDR3 length equals 15 residues. The germline V gene has CDR1 MNHEY and CDR2 SVGEGT. CDR3 residues: CAIGVAPSGANVLTF. In DNA, the CDR3 is TGTGCCATCGGGGTGGCTCCCTCTGGGGCCAACGTCCTGACTTTC.

This rearrangement joins TRBV6-5 to TRBJ1-1; no clear D gene. Trimming took off 6 bases at V and 1 base at J, with 15 bases between the two ends. From germline, CDR1 is MNHEY and CDR2 SVGAGI. The CDR3 contains 15 residues. Here the CDR3 DNA reads TGTGCCAGCAGCCGAGACGGGATGTGGAACACTGAAGCTTTCTTT. This encodes CASSRDGMWNTEAFF.

The chain combines TRBV14 with TRBJ2-7; no reliable D call. The germline gives CDR1 SGHDN, CDR2 FVKESK. Between the trimmed V and J ends, which lost 0 bases and 3 bases, there was a span of 3 bases. This CDR3 contains 12 residues. For the CDR3, the DNA is TGTGCCAGCAGCCAAGAGGGCTACGAGCAGTACTTC. Its translation is CASSQEGYEQYF.

This clonotype was detected many times. This chain connects TRBV7-2 to TRBJ2-5; D call uncertain. Germline CDR1 SGHTA, CDR2 FQGNSA. V gave up 2 bases and J gave up 1 base, with 8 bases separating them. CDR3 length: 14 amino acids. CDR3 in amino acids: CASSLNAFQETQYF. The CDR3 nucleotides are TGTGCCAGCAGCTTAAATGCGTTCCAAGAGACCCAGTACTTC.

Points on this clonotype: A read error may account for a junction end that differs from germline. This chain connects TRBV7-6 to TRBJ2-5, with D perhaps matching TRBD2 (5 bases). Germline V gene data show CDR1 as SGHVS and CDR2 as FNYEAQ. The CDR3 sequence is 14 residues long. CDR3 region: CASSALPAGETQYF. The CDR3 nucleotides are TGTGCTAGCAGCGCTCTTCCGGCGGGAGAGACCCAGTACTTC. Based on the CDR3 plus reference TRBV7-6 and TRBJ2-5, the full variable domain is GAGVSQSPRYKVTKRGQDVALRCDPISGHVSLYWYRQALGQGPEFLTYFNYEAQQDKSGLPNDRFSAERPEGSISTLTIQRTEQRDSAMYRCASSALPAGETQYFGPGTRLLVL.

The sample holds a few counts of this clonotype. The V gene is TRBV6-1, the J gene TRBJ2-1, with 11 bases that match TRBD2. CDR1 and CDR2 (germline): MNHNS, SASEGT. The CDR3 contains 15 residues. V gave up 7 bases and J gave up 2 bases; unmatched junction bases: 4. The CDR3 DNA reads as TGTGCCAGCACCCCGGGACTAGCGGCCTACAATGAGCAGTTCTTC. Its protein is CASTPGLAAYNEQFF.

This clonotype was counted between two and nine times. This chain links TRBV7-9 with TRBJ1-2; no reliable D call. This CDR3 has 13 amino acids. Germline CDR1 is SEHNR and CDR2 is FQNEAQ (reference sequence). V lost 4 bases, J lost 4 bases, and 10 bases lay in between. The CDR3 DNA reads TGTGCCAGCAGCTCTCAGATTGCCTATGGCTACACCTTC. Protein product: CASSSQIAYGYTF.

The chain couples TRBV29-1 to TRBJ1-1; 7 nucleotides match TRBD1. Germline assignment: CDR1 SQVTM and CDR2 ANQGSEA. Losses at the gene ends were 6 bases for V and 1 base for J; bases not matched to a gene: 5. The CDR3 contains 13 residues. CDR3 sequence (DNA): TGCAGCGTCGAGACAGGGCGGAACACTGAAGCTTTCTTT. Residues: CSVETGRNTEAFF.

This clonotype was observed a handful of times. The V gene is TRBV19, the J gene TRBJ1-5, with TRBD1 identical over 7 bases. Germline values: CDR1 LNHDA, CDR2 SQIVND (reference sequence). The trim removed 0 bases at V and 4 bases at J, leaving 12 bases unmatched. The CDR3 is 18 amino acids. Here the CDR3 DNA reads TGTGCCAGTAGTATAGATCCGGACAGGCCTCAAGGGAATCAGCCCCAGCATTTT. Protein: CASSIDPDRPQGNQPQHF.

The CDR3, as DNA: TGTGCCAGTAGTATAGATTACGGACAGTTGAGGAAACTGTTTTTT. Translation: CASSIDYGQLRKLFF. The rearrangement links TRBV19 to TRBJ1-4, with D possibly being TRBD1 (6 bases). The CDR3 totals 15 residues. Trimming stripped 0 bases from V and 11 bases from J, with 16 bases between. The germline CDR1 and CDR2 sequences are LNHDA and SQIVND (reference sequence).

V usage is TRBV7-9 and J usage is TRBJ1-6, with 7 bases that match TRBD1. Germline CDR1 is SEHNR and CDR2 is FQNEAQ (reference sequence). V lost 5 bases and J lost 8; bases outside the gene matches: 12. This CDR3 has 16 residues. In DNA, the CDR3 is TGTGCCAGCAGCAACGCCCGACAGGGTTTGCATTCACCCCTCCACTTT. This encodes CASSNARQGLHSPLHF. Full variable domain (remainder filled in from reference TRBV7-9 and TRBJ1-6): DTGVSQNPRHKITKRGQNVTFRCDPISEHNRLYWYRQTLGQGPEFLTYFQNEAQLEKSRLLSDRFSAERPKGSFSTLEIQRTEQGDSAMYLCASSNARQGLHSPLHFGNGTRLTVT.

V and J are TRBV6-1 and TRBJ1-1; D remains ambiguous. From germline, CDR1 is MNHNS and CDR2 SASEGT. The V gene lost 3 bases and the J gene lost 3 bases, with 11 bases spanning the gap. The CDR3 runs to 14 residues. The CDR3 DNA sequence: TGTGCCAGCAGTGACCCCTTTCGGGACACTGAAGCTTTCTTT. Translated, it gives CASSDPFRDTEAFF.

The chain uses TRBV24-1 and TRBJ1-1; TRBD1 is a possible D gene (6 bases). Trimming took 3 bases from V and 8 from J, leaving 15 bases between them. The length of the CDR3 is 14 residues. Germline V gene lookup returns CDR1 KGHDR and CDR2 SFDVKD. CDR3 in DNA: TGTGCCACCAGTGATGTGGGGGCGGGGGAAGAAGCTTTCTTT. Translating it yields CATSDVGAGEEAFF.

This clonotype occurred many times. The chain carries TRBV12-3 or TRBV12-4 and TRBJ2-1; D is uncertain. There are 13 residues in the CDR3. Trimming left V 5 bases short and J 7 bases short, with 12 bases between. CDR3 sequence reads: CASSISKPNEQFF. DNA for the CDR3: TGTGCCAGCAGTATTTCCAAACCTAATGAGCAGTTCTTC.

This clonotype was picked up one time. The chain employs TRBV20-1 and TRBJ2-7; D not resolved. Between the trimmed V and J ends, which lost 1 base and 4 bases, there was a span of 20 bases. The CDR3 is 16 residues long. Germline V gene sequence: CDR1 DFQATT, CDR2 SNEGSKA (reference sequence). As DNA, the CDR3 is TGCAGTGCTAGAGGGATAGCTACGGGTATCCTTTACGAGCAGTACGTC. This translates into CSARGIATGILYEQYV.